Below, one TCR beta chain is given with its context. Its antigen is not identified. In terms of origin and age, donors were healthy Caucasian individuals from Russia aged about 6 to 90. Each sample yielded at least 6 million isolated PBMCs. Using a J-beta primer mix together with a sample-barcoded 5' primer, a second PCR was run for roughly 7 to 11 cycles. TCRdb re-called the 5' RACE reads through MiXCR, storing one row per CDR3 protein. The sample lists 350,000 to 450,000 distinct CDR3 sequences; 45% to 65% were seen once. This record belongs to a study of blood T cells in healthy people across ages. Study results and limitations: Diversity of TCR beta per million T cells declined in a roughly linear way with age.

Germline CDR1 and CDR2: MNHEY and SMNVEV (reference sequence). The CDR3 length is 14 residues. The V and J ends lost 8 bases and 5 bases, in that order; junction bases with no gene match: 8. The chain recombines TRBV27 with TRBJ1-1; 10 positions match TRBD1. The sequence came from a man aged 60 to 69 in good health. Material for sequencing was blood. The chain's CDR3 is CASGRQGAFTEAFF. The CDR3, as DNA: TGTGCCAGCGGACGACAGGGGGCTTTTACTGAAGCTTTCTTT.